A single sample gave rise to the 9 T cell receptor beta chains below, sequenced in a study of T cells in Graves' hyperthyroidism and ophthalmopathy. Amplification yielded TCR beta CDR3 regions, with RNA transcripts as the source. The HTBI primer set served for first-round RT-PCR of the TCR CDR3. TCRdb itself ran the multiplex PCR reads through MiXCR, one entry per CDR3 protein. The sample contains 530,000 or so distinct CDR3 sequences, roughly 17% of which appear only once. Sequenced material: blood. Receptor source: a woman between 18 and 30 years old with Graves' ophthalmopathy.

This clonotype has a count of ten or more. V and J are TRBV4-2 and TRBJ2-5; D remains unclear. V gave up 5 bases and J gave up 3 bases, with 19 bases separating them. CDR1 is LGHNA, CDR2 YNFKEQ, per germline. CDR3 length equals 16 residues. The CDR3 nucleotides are TGTGCCAGCAGCGCCCGTTTAGGTGGGCCAGAAGAGACCCAGTACTTC. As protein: CASSARLGGPEETQYF.

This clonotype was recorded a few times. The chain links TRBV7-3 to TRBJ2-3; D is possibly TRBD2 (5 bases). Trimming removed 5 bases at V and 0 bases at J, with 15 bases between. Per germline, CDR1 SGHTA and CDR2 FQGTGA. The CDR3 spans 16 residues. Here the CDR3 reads CASSRVGRASTDTQYF. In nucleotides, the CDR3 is TGTGCCAGCAGCCGCGTCGGGCGGGCTAGCACAGATACGCAGTATTTT.

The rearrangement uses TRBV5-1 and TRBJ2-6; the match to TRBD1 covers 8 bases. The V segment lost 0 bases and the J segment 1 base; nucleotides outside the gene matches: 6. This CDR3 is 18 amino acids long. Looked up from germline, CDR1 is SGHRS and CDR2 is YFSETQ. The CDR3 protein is CASSLAGGDSSGANVLTF. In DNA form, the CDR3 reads TGCGCCAGCAGCTTGGCAGGGGGCGATTCTTCTGGGGCCAACGTCCTGACTTTC.

CDR3 sequence reads: CASTLEGDNSPLHF. CDR3 DNA sequence: TGTGCCAGCACCCTAGAGGGTGATAATTCACCCCTCCACTTT. The chain has TRBV6-2 or TRBV6-3 and TRBJ1-6; D is uncertain. V was shortened by 7 bases and J by 5 bases, with 12 bases between the two germline ends. The CDR3 is 14 residues long. Germline CDR1 and CDR2: MNHEY and SVGEGT.

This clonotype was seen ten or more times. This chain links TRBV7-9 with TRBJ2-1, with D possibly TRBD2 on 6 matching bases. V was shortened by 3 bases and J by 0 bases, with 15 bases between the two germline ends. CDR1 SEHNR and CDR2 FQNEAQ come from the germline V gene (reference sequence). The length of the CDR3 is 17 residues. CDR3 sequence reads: CASSFLVADSSYNEQFF. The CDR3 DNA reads TGTGCCAGCAGCTTTCTGGTAGCGGATAGCTCCTACAATGAGCAGTTCTTC. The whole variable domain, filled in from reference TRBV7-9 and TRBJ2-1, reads DTGVSQNPRHKITKRGQNVTFRCDPISEHNRLYWYRQTLGQGPEFLTYFQNEAQLEKSRLLSDRFSAERPKGSFSTLEIQRTEQGDSAMYLCASSFLVADSSYNEQFFGPGTRLTVL.

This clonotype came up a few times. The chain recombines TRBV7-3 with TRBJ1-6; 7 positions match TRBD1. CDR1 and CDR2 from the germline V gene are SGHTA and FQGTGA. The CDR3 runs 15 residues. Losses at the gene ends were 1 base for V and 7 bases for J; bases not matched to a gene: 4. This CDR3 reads CASSLKGAGNSPLHF. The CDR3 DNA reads TGTGCCAGCAGCTTAAAGGGGGCTGGAAATTCACCCCTCCACTTT.

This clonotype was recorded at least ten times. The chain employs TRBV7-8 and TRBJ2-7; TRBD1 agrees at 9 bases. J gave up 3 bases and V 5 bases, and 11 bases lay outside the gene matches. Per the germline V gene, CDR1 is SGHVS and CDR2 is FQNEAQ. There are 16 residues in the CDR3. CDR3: CASSGRDRALGYEQYF. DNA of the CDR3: TGTGCCAGCAGCGGAAGGGACAGGGCATTGGGCTACGAGCAGTACTTC.

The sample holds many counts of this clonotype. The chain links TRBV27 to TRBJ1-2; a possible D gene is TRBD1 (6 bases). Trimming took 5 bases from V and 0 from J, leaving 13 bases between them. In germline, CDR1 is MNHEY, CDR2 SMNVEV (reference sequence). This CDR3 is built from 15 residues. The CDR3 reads CASSRGGNSNYGYTF. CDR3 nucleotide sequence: TGTGCCAGCAGTAGGGGGGGCAATTCTAACTATGGCTACACCTTC.

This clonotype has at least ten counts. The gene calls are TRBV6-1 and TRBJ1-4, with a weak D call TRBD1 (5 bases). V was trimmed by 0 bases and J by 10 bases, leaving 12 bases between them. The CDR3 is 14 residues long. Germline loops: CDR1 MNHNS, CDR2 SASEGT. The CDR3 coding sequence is TGTGCCAGCAGTGAAGCGAGGGGAAACGGAAAACTGTTTTTT. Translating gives CASSEARGNGKLFF.